This T cell receptor beta chain originates from a study of T cell responses to AZD1222 COVID-19 vaccine. Study-wide background: Timing groups of about 4 and about 12 weeks for second doses were pooled. Study-wide results and limits: Donor demographics were predominantly white British with a female majority; clonal diversity may be underestimated. Reports say nearly half of spike-specific TCRs go after unmutated variant regions. The number of AZD1222 recipients seropositive at baseline was only five or six.

CDR1 is MNHEY, CDR2 SMNVEV, per germline (reference sequence). CDR3 length equals 14 residues. V lost 5 bases and J lost 5; bases outside the gene matches: 9. As regards this clone: The antigen is unknown.

Repertoires were generated with immunoSEQ multiplex PCR, while TCRdb's copy carries only in-frame clones and drops some. The table lists about 130,000 clones, 90% of them singletons, with about 7% in the top ten. The chain links TRBV27 to TRBJ2-7; 7 positions match TRBD1. Source: peripheral blood, taken on day 0 of AZD1222 vaccination. This TCR was recovered from an adult in good health. CDR3 DNA sequence: TGTGCCAGCAGTCCCCGGGACAGCCCCCACGAGCAGTACTTC. Amino acid sequence: CASSPRDSPHEQYF.